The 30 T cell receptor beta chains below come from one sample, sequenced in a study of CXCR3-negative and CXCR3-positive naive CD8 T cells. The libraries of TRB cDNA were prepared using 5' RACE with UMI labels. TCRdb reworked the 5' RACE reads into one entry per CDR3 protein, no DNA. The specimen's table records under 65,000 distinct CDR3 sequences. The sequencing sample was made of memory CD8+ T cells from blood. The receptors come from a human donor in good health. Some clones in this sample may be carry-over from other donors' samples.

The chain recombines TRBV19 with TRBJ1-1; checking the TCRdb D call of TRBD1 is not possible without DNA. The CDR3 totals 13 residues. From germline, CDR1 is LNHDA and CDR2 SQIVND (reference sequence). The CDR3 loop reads CASSMEWGTEAFF. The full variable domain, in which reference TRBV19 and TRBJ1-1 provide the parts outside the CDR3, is DGGITQSPKYLFRKEGQNVTLSCEQNLNHDAMYWYRQDPGQGLRLIYYSQIVNDFQKGDIAEGYSVSREKKESFPLTVTSAQKNPTAFYLCASSMEWGTEAFFGQGTRLTVV.

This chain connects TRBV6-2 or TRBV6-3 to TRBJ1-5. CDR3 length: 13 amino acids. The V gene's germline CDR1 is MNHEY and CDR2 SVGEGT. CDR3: CASSSHSNQPQHF.

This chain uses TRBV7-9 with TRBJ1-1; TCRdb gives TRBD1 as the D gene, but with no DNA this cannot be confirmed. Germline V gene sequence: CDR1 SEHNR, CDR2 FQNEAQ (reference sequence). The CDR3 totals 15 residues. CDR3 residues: CASSSRQGINTEAFF.

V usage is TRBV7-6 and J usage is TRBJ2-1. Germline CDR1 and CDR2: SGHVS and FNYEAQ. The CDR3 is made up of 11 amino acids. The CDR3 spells CASSTYNEQFF. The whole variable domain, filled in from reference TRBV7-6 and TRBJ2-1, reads GAGVSQSPRYKVTKRGQDVALRCDPISGHVSLYWYRQALGQGPEFLTYFNYEAQQDKSGLPNDRFSAERPEGSISTLTIQRTEQRDSAMYRCASSTYNEQFFGPGTRLTVL.

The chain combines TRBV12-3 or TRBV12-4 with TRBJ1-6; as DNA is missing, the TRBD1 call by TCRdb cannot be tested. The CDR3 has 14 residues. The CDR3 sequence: CASSRTGVPSPLHF.

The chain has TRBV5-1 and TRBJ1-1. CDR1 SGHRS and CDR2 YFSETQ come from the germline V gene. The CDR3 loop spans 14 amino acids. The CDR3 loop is CASSFMAGNTEAFF.

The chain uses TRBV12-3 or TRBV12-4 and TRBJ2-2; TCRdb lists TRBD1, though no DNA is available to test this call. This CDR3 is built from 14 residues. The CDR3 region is CASNDRGQDGELFF.

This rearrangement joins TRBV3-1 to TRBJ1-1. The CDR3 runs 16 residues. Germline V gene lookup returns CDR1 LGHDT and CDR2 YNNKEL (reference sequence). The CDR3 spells CASSQEGSAMNTEAFF.

The CDR3 here is CASSNPGQETYNEQFF. The chain uses TRBV21-1 and TRBJ2-7; TCRdb indicates TRBD1, and absent DNA this call remains unverified. TRBV21-1 is flagged as a pseudogene. The CDR3 contains 16 residues.

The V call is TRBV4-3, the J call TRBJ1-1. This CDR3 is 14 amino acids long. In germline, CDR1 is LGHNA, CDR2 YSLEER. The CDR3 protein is CASNPGGGNTEAFF.

CDR3 residues: CAISESVDRGTYNEQFF. V gene TRBV10-3 combines with J gene TRBJ2-1; TCRdb gives TRBD1 as the D gene, but with no DNA this cannot be confirmed. The CDR3 extends over 17 amino acids. CDR1 and CDR2 from the germline V gene are ENHRY and SYGVKD.

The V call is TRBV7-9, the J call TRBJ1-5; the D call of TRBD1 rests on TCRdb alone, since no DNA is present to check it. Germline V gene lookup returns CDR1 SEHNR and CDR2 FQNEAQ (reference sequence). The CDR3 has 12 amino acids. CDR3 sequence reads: CASSLGQQPQHF.

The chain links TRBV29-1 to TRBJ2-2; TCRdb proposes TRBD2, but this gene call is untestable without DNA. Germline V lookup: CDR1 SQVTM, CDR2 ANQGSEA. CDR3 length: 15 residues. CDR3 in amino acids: CSVELGQKNTGELFF.

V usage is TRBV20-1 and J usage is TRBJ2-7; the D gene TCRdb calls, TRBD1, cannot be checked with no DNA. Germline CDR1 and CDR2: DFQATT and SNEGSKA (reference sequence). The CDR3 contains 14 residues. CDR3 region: CSARDQGAVYEQYF.

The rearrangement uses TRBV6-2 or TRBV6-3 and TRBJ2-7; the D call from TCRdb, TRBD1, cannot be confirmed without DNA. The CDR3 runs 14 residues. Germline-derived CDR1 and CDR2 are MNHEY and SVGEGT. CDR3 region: CASSTGTGAYEQYF.

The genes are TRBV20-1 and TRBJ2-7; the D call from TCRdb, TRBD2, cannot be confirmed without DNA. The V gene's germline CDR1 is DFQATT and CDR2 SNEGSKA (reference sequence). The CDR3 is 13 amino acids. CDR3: CSARGREDHEQYF.

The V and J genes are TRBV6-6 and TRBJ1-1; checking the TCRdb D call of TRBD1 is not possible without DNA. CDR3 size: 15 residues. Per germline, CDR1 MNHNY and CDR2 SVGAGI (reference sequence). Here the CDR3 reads CASRPGSGMNTEAFF.

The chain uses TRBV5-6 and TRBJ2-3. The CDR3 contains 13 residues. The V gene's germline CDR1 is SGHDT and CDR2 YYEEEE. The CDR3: CASSLGSGDTQYF.

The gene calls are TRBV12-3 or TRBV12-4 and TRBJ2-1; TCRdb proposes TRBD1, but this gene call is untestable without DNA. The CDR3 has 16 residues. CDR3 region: CASSLTQGWGAHEQFF.

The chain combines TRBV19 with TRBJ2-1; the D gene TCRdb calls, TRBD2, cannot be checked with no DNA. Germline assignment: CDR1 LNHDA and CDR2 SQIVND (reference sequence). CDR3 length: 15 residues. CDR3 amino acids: CASNEAGGAYNEQFF.

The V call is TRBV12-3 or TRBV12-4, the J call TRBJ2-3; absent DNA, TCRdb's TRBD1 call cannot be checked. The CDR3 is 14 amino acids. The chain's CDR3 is CASSQGPYIGTQYF.

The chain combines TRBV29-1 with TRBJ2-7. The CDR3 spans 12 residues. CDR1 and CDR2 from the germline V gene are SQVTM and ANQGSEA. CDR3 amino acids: CSVSGSSYEQYF.

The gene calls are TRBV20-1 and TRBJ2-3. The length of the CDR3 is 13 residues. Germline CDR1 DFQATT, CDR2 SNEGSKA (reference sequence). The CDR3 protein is CSARGGSTDTQYF.

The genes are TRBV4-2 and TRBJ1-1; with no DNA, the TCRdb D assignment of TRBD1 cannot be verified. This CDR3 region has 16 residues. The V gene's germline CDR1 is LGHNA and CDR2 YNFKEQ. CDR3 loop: CASSQVFRGKNTEAFF.

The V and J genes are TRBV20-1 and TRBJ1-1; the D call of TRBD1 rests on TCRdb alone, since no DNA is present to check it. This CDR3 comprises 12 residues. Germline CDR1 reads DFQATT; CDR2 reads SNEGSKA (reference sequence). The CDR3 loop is CSASREHTEAFF.

CDR3 protein: CASTTPPGQEPEAFF. The rearrangement joins TRBV7-9 to TRBJ1-1; there is no DNA to check the TCRdb D call of TRBD1. Germline values: CDR1 SEHNR, CDR2 FQNEAQ (reference sequence). The CDR3 runs 15 residues.

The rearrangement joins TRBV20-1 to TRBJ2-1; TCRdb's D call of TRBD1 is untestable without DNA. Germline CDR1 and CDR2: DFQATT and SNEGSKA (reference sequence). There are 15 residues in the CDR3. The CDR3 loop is CSARDLEQGGGEQFF.

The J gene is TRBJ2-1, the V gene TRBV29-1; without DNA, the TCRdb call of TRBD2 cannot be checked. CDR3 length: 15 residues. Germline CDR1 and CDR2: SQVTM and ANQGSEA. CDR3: CSVERLAGGLGEQFF.

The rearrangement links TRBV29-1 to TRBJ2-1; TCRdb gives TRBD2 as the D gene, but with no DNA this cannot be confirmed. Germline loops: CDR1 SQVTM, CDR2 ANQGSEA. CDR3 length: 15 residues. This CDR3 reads CSVEEVGREDDEQFF.

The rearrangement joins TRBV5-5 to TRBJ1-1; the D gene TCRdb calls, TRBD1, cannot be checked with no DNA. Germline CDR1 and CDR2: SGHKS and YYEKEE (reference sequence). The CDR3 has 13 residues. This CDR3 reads CASSRRDYTEAFF.